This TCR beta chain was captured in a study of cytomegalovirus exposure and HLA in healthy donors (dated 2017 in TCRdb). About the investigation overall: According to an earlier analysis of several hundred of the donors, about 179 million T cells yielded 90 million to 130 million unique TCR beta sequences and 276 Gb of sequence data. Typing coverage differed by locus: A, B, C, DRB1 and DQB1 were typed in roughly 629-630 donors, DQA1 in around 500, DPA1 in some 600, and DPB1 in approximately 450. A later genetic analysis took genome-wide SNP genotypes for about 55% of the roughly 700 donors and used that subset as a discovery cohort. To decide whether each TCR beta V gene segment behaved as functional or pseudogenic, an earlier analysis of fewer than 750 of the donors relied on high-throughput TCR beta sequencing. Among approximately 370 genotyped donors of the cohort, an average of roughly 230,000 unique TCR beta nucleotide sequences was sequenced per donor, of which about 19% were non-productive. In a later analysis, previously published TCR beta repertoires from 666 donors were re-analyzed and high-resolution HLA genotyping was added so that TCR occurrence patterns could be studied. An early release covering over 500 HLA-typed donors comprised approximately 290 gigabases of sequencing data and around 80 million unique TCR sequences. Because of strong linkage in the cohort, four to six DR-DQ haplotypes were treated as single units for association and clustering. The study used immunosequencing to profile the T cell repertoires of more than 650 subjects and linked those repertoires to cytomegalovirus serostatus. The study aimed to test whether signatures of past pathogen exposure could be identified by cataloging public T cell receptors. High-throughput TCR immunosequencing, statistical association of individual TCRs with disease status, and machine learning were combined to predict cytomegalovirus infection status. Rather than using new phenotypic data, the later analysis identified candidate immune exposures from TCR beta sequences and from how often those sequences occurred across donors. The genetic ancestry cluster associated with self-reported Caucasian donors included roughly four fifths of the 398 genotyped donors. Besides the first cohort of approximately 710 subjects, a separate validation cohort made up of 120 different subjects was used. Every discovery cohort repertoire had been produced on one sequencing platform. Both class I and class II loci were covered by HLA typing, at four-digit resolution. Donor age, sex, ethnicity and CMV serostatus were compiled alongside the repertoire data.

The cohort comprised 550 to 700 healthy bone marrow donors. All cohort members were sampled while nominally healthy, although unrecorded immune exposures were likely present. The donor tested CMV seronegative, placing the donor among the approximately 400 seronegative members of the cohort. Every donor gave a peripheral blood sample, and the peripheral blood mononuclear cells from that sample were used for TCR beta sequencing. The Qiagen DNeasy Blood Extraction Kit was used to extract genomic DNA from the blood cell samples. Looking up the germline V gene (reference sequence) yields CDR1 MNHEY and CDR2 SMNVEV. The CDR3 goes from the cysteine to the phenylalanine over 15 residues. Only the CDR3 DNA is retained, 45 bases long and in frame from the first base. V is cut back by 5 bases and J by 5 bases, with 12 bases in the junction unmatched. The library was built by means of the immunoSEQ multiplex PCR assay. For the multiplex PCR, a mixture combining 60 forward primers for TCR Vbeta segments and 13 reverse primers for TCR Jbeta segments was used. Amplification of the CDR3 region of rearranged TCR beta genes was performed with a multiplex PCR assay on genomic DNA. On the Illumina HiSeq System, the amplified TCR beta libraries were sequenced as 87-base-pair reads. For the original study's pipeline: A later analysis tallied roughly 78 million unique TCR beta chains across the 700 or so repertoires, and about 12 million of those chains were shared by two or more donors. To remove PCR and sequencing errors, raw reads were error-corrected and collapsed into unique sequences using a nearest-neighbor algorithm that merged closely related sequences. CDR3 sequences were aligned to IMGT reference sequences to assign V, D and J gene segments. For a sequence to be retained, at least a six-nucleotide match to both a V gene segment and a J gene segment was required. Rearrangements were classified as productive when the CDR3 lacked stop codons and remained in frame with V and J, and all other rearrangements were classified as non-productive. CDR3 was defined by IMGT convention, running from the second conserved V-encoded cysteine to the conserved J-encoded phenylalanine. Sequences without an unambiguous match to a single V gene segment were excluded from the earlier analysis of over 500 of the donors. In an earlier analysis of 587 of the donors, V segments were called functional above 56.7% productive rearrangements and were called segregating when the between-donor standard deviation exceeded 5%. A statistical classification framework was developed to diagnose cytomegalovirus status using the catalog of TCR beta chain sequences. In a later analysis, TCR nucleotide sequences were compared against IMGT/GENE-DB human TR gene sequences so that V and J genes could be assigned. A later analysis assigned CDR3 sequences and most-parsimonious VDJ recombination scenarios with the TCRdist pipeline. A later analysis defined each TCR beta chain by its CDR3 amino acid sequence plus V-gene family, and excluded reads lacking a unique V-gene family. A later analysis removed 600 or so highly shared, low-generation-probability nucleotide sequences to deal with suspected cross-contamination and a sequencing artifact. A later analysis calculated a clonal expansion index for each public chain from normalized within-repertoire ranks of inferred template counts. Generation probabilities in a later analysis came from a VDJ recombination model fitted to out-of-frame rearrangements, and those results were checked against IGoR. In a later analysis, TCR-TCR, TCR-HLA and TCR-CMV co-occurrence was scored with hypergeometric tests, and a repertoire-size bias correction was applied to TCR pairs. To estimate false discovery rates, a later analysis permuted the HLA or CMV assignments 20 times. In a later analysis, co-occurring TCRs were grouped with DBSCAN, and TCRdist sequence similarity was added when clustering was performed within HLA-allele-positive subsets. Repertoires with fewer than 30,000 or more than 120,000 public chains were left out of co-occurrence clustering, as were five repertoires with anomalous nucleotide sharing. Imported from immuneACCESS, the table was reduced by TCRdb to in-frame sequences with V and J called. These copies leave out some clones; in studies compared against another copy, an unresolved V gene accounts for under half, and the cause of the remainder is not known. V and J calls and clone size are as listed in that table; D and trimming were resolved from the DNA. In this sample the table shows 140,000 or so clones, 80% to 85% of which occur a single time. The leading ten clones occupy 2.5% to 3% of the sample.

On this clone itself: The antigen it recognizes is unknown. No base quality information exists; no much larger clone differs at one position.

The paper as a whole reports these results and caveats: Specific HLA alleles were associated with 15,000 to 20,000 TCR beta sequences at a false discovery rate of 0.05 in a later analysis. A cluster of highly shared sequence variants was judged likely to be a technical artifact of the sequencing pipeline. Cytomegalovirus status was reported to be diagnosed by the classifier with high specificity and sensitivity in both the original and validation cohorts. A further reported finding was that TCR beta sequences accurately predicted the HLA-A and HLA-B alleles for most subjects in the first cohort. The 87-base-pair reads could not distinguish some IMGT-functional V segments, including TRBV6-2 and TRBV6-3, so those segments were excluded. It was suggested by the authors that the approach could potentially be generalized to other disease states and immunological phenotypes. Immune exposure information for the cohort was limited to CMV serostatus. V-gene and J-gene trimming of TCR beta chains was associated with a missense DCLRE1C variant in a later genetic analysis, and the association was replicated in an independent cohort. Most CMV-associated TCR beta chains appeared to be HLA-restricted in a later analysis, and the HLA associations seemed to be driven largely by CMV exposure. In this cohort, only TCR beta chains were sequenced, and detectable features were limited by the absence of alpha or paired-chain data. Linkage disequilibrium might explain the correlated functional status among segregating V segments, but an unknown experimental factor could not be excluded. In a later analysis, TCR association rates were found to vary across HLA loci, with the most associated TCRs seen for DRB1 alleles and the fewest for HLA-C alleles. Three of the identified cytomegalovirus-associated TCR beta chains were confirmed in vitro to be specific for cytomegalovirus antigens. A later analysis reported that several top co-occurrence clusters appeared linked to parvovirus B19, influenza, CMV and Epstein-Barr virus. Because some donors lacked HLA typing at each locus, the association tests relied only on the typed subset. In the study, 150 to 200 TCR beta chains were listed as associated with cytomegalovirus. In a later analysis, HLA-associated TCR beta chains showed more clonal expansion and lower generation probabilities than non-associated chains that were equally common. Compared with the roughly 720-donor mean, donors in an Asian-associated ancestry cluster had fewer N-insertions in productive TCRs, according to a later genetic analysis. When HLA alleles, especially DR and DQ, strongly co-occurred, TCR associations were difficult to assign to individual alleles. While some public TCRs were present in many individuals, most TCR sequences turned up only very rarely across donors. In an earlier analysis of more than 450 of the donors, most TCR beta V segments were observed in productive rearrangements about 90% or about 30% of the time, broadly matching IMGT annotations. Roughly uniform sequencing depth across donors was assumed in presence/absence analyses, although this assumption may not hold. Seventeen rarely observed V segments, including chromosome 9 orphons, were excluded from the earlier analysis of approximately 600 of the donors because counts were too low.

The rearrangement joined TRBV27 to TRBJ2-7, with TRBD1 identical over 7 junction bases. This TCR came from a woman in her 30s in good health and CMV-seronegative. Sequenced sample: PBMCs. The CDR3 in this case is CASSPIPTGSNEQYF. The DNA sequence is TGTGCCAGCAGTCCAATACCGACAGGGTCCAACGAGCAGTACTTC.